This TCR beta chain was recorded in a study of cytomegalovirus exposure and HLA in healthy donors (dated by TCRdb to about 2017). For the study in its entirety: According to an earlier analysis of several hundred of the donors, 200 million or so T cells yielded over 90 million unique TCR beta sequences and roughly 280 Gb of sequence data. An earlier analysis of several hundred of the donors applied high-throughput TCR beta sequencing to assess whether each TCR beta V gene segment acted as functional or pseudogenic. A later analysis re-examined previously published TCR beta repertoires from more than 550 donors and added high-resolution HLA genotyping to investigate patterns of TCR occurrence. Alongside the repertoire data, information on donor age, sex, ethnicity and CMV serostatus was compiled. Typing coverage differed by locus: A, B, C, DRB1 and DQB1 were typed in about 629-640 donors, DQA1 in about 560, DPA1 in 600 to 610, and DPB1 in just under 480. Four or five DR-DQ haplotypes were treated as single units for association and clustering because of strong linkage in the cohort. Of the roughly 400 genotyped donors, roughly 76% were placed in the genetic ancestry cluster associated with self-reported Caucasian donors. Roughly 300 gigabases of sequencing data and around 80 million unique TCR sequences made up an early release that covered several hundred HLA-typed donors. The study combined high-throughput TCR immunosequencing, statistical association of individual TCRs with disease status, and machine learning to predict cytomegalovirus infection status. The study was designed to test whether signatures of past pathogen exposure could be identified by cataloging public T cell receptors. Both class I and class II loci were covered by HLA typing, at four-digit resolution. Among 350 to 400 genotyped donors of the cohort, an average of around 240,000 unique TCR beta nucleotide sequences were sequenced per donor, around 20% of them non-productive. In addition to the first cohort of roughly 670 subjects, a separate validation cohort of 130 or so different subjects was used. The study profiled the T cell repertoires of 500 to 800 subjects by immunosequencing and related them to cytomegalovirus serostatus. Every discovery cohort repertoire had been produced on one sequencing platform. In a later genetic analysis, genome-wide SNP genotypes for about three fifths of the roughly 670 donors were used, and that subset was treated as a discovery cohort. Rather than drawing on any new phenotypic data, the later analysis identified candidate immune exposures from TCR beta sequences and the way those sequences occurred across donors. The paper's findings and limits, for the study overall: HLA typing was unavailable for some donors at each locus, so association tests used only the typed subset. In a later analysis, TCR association rates were found to vary across HLA loci, with the most associated TCRs seen for DRB1 alleles and the fewest for HLA-C alleles. A later analysis reported that several top co-occurrence clusters appeared linked to parvovirus B19, influenza, CMV and Epstein-Barr virus. V-gene and J-gene trimming of TCR beta chains was associated with a missense DCLRE1C variant in a later genetic analysis, and the association was replicated in an independent cohort. A later analysis found that HLA-associated TCR beta chains were more clonally expanded and had lower generation probabilities than equally common non-associated chains. A cluster of highly shared sequence variants was judged likely to be a technical artifact of the sequencing pipeline. The earlier analysis of 587 of the donors excluded some 16 rarely observed V segments, including chromosome 9 orphons, because counts were too low. The study listed 150 to 200 TCR beta chains as associated with cytomegalovirus. A later genetic analysis reported fewer N-insertions in productive TCRs among donors in an Asian-associated ancestry cluster than the roughly 700-donor mean. In a later analysis, some 18,000 TCR beta sequences were associated with specific HLA alleles at a false discovery rate of 0.05. A further reported finding was that TCR beta sequences accurately predicted the HLA-A and HLA-B alleles for most subjects in the first cohort. Linkage disequilibrium might explain the correlated functional status among segregating V segments, but an unknown experimental factor could not be excluded. In this cohort, only TCR beta chains were sequenced, and detectable features were limited by the absence of alpha or paired-chain data. It was suggested by the authors that the approach could potentially be generalized to other disease states and immunological phenotypes. Cytomegalovirus status was reported to be diagnosed by the classifier with high specificity and sensitivity in both the original and validation cohorts. CMV serostatus was the only immune exposure information available for the cohort. While some public TCRs were present in many individuals, most TCR sequences turned up only very rarely across donors. In vitro tests confirmed that a few of the cytomegalovirus-associated TCR beta chains recognize cytomegalovirus antigens. Broadly in line with IMGT annotations, most TCR beta V segments showed up in productive rearrangements about 87% or about 30% of the time in an earlier analysis of several hundred of the donors. When HLA alleles, especially DR and DQ, strongly co-occurred, attributing TCR associations to individual alleles was difficult. Most CMV-associated TCR beta chains appeared to be HLA-restricted in a later analysis, and the HLA associations seemed to be driven largely by CMV exposure. Roughly uniform sequencing depth across donors was assumed in presence/absence analyses, although this assumption may not hold. Some IMGT-functional V segments, including TRBV6-2 and TRBV6-3, could not be told apart with the 87-base-pair reads, so those segments were excluded.

The library relied on the immunoSEQ multiplex PCR assay. For the multiplex PCR, a mixture combining 60 forward primers for TCR Vbeta segments and 13 reverse primers for TCR Jbeta segments was used. The CDR3 region of rearranged TCR beta genes was amplified from genomic DNA with a multiplex PCR assay. On the Illumina HiSeq System, the amplified TCR beta libraries were sequenced as 87-base-pair reads. In the original analysis: Across the 670 or so repertoires, a later analysis counted some 80 million unique TCR beta chains, 9 million to 14 million of which were shared by at least two donors. Raw reads were error-corrected and collapsed into unique sequences with a nearest-neighbor algorithm that merged closely related sequences to remove PCR and sequencing errors. CDR3 sequences were aligned to IMGT reference sequences to assign V, D and J gene segments. For a sequence to be retained, a match of at least six nucleotides to both a V gene segment and a J gene segment was required. A rearrangement was called productive if the CDR3 had no stop codons and remained in frame with V and J, and every other rearrangement was called non-productive. CDR3 was defined according to IMGT convention as the region running from the second conserved V-encoded cysteine to the conserved J-encoded phenylalanine. Sequences without an unambiguous match to a single V gene segment were excluded from the earlier analysis of approximately 600 of the donors. An earlier analysis of almost 600 of the donors classified V segments as functional when productive rearrangements were above 56.7% and as segregating when the standard deviation between donors was above 5%. A statistical classification framework was developed to diagnose cytomegalovirus status using the catalog of TCR beta chain sequences. A later analysis assigned V and J genes by comparing TCR nucleotide sequences with IMGT/GENE-DB human TR gene sequences. In a later analysis, CDR3 sequences and most-parsimonious VDJ recombination scenarios were assigned using the TCRdist pipeline. In a later analysis, each TCR beta chain was defined by its CDR3 amino acid sequence together with its V-gene family, and reads lacking a unique V-gene family were excluded. As a way to deal with suspected cross-contamination and a sequencing artifact, a later analysis dropped over 550 nucleotide sequences that were highly shared and had low generation probability. For each public chain, a later analysis derived a clonal expansion index from normalized ranks of inferred template counts within each repertoire. Generation probabilities in a later analysis came from a VDJ recombination model fitted to out-of-frame rearrangements, and those results were checked against IGoR. In a later analysis, TCR-TCR, TCR-HLA and TCR-CMV co-occurrence was scored with hypergeometric tests, and a repertoire-size bias correction was applied to TCR pairs. A later analysis estimated false discovery rates by permuting HLA or CMV assignments 20 times. A later analysis grouped co-occurring TCRs with DBSCAN, adding TCRdist sequence similarity when clustering within HLA-allele-positive subsets. Repertoires with fewer than 30,000 or more than 120,000 public chains, plus five repertoires with anomalous nucleotide sharing, were excluded from co-occurrence clustering. Drawn from immuneACCESS, this table holds only the in-frame rearrangements with V and J called that TCRdb kept. Clones are partly lost; checked studies trace under half to an unresolved V gene and leave the rest unexplained. V and J calls and clone size are those listed in that table; D and trimming were worked out from the DNA. The sample profile shows over 60,000 clones; about 81% of them were found once. Together, the top ten hold 5% to 7% of the sample.

The CDR3, from cysteine to phenylalanine, totals 17 residues. CDR3 DNA only is kept here, 51 bases in frame from base 1. The germline V gene sets CDR1 to SGDLS and CDR2 to YYNGEE. Trimming costs V 3 bases and J 0 bases, and their ends lie 18 bases apart. Note on this clone: This receptor's antigen is unknown. Base-call qualities are not available, and no considerably larger clone is one nucleotide away.

The cohort consisted of approximately 690 healthy bone marrow donors. At the time of sampling, all cohort members were nominally healthy, though unrecorded immune exposures were likely present. The donor tested CMV seronegative and was one of the 352 seronegative cohort members. A peripheral blood sample was provided by each donor, and peripheral blood mononuclear cells were used for TCR beta sequencing. Genomic DNA extraction from the blood cell samples was performed with the Qiagen DNeasy Blood Extraction Kit. The sequencing input was PBMCs. The receptor comes from a young woman in good health and CMV-seronegative. This chain is built from TRBV9 and TRBJ1-2; perhaps TRBD1 is the D gene, with 5 bases matching. At the DNA level, the sequence is TGTGCCAGCAGCGGGTACCAGGGCAGGCAAGCTAACTATGGCTACACCTTC. Translated, this gives CASSGYQGRQANYGYTF.